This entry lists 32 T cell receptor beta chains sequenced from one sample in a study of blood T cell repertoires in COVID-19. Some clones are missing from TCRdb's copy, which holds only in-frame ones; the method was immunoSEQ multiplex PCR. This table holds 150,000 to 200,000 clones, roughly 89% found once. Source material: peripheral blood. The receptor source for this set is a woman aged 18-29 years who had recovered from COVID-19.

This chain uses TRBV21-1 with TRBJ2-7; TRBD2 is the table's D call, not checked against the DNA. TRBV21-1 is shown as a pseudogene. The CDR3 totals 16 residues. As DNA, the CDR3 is TGTGCCAGCAGCAAGGGCCCACCCGGGGGGTACTACGAGCAGTACGTC. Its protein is CASSKGPPGGYYEQYV.

The CDR3 region is CASSPRTGRDSGYTF. The CDR3 nucleotides read TGTGCCAGCAGCCCAAGGACAGGGCGGGACAGTGGCTACACCTTC. V usage is TRBV5-4 and J usage is TRBJ1-2; 8 nucleotides agree with TRBD1. The CDR3 runs 15 residues. The ends lost 4 bases at V and 7 bases at J; junction bases unmatched: 12. From germline, CDR1 is SGHNT and CDR2 YYREEE (reference sequence).

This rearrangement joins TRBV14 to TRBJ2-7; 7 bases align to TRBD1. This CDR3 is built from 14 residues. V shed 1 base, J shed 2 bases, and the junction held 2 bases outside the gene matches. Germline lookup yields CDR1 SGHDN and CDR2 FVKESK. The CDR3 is CASSQGTGPYEQYF. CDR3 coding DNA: TGTGCCAGCAGCCAAGGGACAGGTCCCTACGAGCAGTACTTC. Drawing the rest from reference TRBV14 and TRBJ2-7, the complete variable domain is EAGVTQFPSHSVIEKGQTVTLRCDPISGHDNLYWYRRVMGKEIKFLLHFVKESKQDESGMPNNRFLAERTGGTYSTLKVQPAELEDSGVYFCASSQGTGPYEQYFGPGTRLTVT.

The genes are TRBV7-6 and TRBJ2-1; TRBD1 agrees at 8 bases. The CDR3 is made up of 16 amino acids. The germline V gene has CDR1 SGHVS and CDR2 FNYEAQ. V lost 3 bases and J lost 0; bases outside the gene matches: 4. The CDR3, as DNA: TGTGCCAGCAGCTTCTTGACAGGGGACTCCTACAATGAGCAGTTCTTC. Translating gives CASSFLTGDSYNEQFF.

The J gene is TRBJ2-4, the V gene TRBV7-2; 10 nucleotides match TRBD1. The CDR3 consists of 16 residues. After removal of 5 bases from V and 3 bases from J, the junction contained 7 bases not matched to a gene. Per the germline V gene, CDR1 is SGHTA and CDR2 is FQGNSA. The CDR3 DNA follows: TGTGCCAGCAGCCCAGGGACAGGGGATGACAAAAACATTCAGTACTTC. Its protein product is CASSPGTGDDKNIQYF.

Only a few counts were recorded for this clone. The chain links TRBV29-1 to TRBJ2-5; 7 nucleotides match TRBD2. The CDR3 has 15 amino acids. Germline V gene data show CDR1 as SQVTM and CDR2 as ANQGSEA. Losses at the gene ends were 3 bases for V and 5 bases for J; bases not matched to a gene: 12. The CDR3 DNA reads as TGCAGCGTTGAGGGGCCCGGACTAGGAGGCGAGACCCAGTACTTC. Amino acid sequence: CSVEGPGLGGETQYF.

CDR3 sequence (DNA): TGTGCCAGCAGGAGGGGACTGCTTGGGAATGAGCAGTTCTTC. It is translated as CASRRGLLGNEQFF. J is TRBJ2-1 and V is TRBV27, with D perhaps TRBD2 (6 bases). Germline V gene data show CDR1 as MNHEY and CDR2 as SMNVEV (reference sequence). The CDR3 totals 14 residues. V lost 6 bases, J lost 7 bases, and 16 bases lay in between.

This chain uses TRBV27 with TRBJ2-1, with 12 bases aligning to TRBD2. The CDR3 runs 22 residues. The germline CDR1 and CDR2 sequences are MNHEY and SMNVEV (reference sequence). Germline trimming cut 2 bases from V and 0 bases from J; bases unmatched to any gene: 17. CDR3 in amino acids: CASSLAGVIRLAGEASYNEQFF. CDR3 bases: TGTGCCAGCAGTTTAGCAGGGGTCATACGACTAGCGGGAGAGGCCTCCTACAATGAGCAGTTCTTC.

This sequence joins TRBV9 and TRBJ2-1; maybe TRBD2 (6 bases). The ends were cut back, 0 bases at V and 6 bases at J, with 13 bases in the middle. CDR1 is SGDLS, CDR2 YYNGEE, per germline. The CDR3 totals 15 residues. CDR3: CASSVVSVGSNEQFF. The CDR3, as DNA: TGTGCCAGCAGCGTAGTAAGCGTCGGGAGCAATGAGCAGTTCTTC.

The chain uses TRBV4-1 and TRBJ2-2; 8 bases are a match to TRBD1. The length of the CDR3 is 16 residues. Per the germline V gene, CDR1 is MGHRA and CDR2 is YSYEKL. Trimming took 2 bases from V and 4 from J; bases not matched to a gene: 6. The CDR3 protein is CASSQSRGQGTGELFF. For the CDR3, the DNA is TGCGCCAGCAGCCAATCCAGGGGGCAGGGCACCGGGGAGCTGTTTTTT.

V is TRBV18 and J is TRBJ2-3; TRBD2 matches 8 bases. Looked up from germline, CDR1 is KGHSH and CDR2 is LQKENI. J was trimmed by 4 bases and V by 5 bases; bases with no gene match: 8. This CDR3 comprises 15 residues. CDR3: CASSTPGGGPDTQYF. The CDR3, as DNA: TGTGCCAGCTCAACCCCGGGAGGGGGGCCAGATACGCAGTATTTT.

The CDR3 DNA sequence: TGTGCCAGCAGCTTAAAGGCGGGGACTGGGATAACAGATACGCAGTATTTT. Translating gives CASSLKAGTGITDTQYF. This sequence joins TRBV7-3 and TRBJ2-3; possibly TRBD2 for D (6 bases). The germline V and J ends were trimmed by 1 base and 3 bases, with 17 bases remaining between them. The CDR3 has 17 residues. Germline V gene sequence: CDR1 SGHTA, CDR2 FQGTGA.

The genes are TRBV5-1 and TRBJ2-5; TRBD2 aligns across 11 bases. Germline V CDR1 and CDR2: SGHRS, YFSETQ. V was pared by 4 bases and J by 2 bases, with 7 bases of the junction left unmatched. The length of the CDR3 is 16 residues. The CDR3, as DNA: TGCGCCAGCAGCGGCCTAGCGGGGGGAAGGCAAGAGACCCAGTACTTC. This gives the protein CASSGLAGGRQETQYF. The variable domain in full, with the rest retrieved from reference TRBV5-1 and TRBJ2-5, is KAGVTQTPRYLIKTRGQQVTLSCSPISGHRSVSWYQQTPGQGLQFLFEYFSETQRNKGNFPGRFSGRQFSNSRSEMNVSTLELGDSALYLCASSGLAGGRQETQYFGPGTRLLVL.

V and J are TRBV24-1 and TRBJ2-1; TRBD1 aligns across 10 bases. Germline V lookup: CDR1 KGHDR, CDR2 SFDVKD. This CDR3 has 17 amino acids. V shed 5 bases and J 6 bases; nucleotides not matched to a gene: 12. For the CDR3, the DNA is TGTGCCACCAGTGCACTCGTCCGGGACAGGGGTGGCAATGAGCAGTTCTTC. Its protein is CATSALVRDRGGNEQFF.

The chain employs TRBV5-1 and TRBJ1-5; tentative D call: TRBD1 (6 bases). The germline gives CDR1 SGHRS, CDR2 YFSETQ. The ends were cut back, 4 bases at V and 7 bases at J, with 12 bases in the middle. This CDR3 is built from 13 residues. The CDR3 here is CASSTSGDQPQHF. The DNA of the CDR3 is TGCGCCAGCAGCACTTCAGGGGACCAGCCCCAGCATTTT.

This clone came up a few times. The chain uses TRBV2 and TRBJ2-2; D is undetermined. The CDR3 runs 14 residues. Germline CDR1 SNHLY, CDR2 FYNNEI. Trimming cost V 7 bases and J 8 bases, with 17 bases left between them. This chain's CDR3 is CASTFSPLMGELFF. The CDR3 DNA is TGTGCCAGCACTTTTAGCCCCCTTATGGGGGAGCTGTTTTTT.

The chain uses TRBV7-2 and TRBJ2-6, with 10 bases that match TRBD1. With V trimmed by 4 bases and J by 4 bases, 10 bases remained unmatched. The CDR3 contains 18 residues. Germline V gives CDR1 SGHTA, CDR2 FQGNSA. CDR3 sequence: CASSSLGQGKSGANVLTF. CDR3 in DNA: TGTGCCAGCAGCTCCTTGGGACAGGGGAAATCAGGGGCCAACGTCCTGACTTTC. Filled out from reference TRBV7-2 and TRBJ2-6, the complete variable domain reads GAGVSQSPSNKVTEKGKDVELRCDPISGHTALYWYRQSLGQGLEFLIYFQGNSAPDKSGLPSDRFSAERTGGSVSTLTIQRTQQEDSAVYLCASSSLGQGKSGANVLTFGAGSRLTVL.

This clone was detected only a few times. This chain's CDR3 is CASSGVLPSSYEQYF. CDR3 DNA sequence: TGTGCCAGCAGTGGGGTGCTTCCTAGCTCCTACGAGCAGTACTTC. The gene calls are TRBV2 and TRBJ2-7; D call uncertain. The germline gives CDR1 SNHLY, CDR2 FYNNEI. V lost 4 bases and J lost 0, with 13 bases in between. The CDR3 length is 15 residues.

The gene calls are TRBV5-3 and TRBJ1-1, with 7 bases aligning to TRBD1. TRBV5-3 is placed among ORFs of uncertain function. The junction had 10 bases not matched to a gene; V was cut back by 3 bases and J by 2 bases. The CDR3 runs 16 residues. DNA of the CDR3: TGTGCCAGAAGCTGGGGCGGAGGGGGCCTAAACACTGAAGCTTTCTTT. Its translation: CARSWGGGGLNTEAFF.

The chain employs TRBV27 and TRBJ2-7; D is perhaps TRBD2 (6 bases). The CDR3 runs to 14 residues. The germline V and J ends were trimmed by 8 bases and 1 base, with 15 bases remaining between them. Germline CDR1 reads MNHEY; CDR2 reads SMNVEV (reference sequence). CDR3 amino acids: CASGKGGESYEQYF. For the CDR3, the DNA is TGTGCCAGCGGAAAAGGCGGGGAGTCCTACGAGCAGTACTTC.

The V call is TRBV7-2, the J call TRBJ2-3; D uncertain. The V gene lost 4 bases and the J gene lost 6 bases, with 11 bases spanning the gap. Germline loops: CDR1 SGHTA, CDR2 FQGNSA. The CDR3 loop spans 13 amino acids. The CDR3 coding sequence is TGTGCCAGCAGCTACCAGGTTTCGGATACGCAGTATTTT. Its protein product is CASSYQVSDTQYF.

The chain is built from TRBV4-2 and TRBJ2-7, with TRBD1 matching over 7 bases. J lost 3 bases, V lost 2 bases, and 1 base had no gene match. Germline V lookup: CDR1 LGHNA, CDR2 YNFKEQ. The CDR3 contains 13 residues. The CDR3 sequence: CASSQPGGYEQYV. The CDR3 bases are TGTGCCAGCAGCCAACCAGGGGGCTACGAGCAGTACGTC.

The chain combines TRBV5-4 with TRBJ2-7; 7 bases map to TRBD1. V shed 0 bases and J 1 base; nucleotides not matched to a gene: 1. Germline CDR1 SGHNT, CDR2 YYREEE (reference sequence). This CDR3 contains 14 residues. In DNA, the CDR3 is TGTGCCAGCAGCTTGGCGGACAGGTCCTACGAGCAGTACTTC. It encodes CASSLADRSYEQYF.

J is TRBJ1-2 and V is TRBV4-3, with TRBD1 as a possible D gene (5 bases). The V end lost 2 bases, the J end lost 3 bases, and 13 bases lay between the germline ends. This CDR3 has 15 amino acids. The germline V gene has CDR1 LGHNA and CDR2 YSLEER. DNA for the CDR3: TGCGCCAGCAGCCAAATCGCAGGGCCGGACTATGGCTACACCTTC. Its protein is CASSQIAGPDYGYTF.

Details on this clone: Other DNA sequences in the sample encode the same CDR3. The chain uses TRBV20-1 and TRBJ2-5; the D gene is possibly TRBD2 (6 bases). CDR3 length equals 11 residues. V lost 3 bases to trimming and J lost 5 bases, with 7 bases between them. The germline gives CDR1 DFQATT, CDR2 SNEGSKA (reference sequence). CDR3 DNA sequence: TGCAGTGCTAGTCTAGCGGAGACCCAGTACTTC. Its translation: CSASLAETQYF.

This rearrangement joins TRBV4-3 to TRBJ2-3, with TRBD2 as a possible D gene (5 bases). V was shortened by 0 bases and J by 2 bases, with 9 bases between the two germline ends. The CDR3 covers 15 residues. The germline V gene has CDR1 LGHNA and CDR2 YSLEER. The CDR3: CASSQEDSPTDTQYF. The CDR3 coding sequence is TGCGCCAGCAGCCAAGAGGACTCCCCCACAGATACGCAGTATTTT.

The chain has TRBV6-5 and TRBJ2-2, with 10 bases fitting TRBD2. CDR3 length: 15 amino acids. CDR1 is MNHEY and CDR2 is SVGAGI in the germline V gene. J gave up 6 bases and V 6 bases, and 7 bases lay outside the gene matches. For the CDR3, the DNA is TGTGCCAGCAGAGGGACTAGCGTATATTCCGGGGAGCTGTTTTTT. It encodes CASRGTSVYSGELFF.

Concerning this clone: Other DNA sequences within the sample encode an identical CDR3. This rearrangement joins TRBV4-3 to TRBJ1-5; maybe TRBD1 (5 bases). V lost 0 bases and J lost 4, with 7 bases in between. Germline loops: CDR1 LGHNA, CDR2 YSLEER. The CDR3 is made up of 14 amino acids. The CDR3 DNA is TGCGCCAGCAGCCAAGATCGGGGGAATCAGCCCCAGCATTTT. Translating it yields CASSQDRGNQPQHF.

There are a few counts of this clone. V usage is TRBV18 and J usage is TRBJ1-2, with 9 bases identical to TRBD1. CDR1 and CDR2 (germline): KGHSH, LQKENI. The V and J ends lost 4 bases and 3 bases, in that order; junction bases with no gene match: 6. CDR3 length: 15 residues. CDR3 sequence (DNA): TGTGCCAGCTCACGACCGGGACAGGGTGACTATGGCTACACCTTC. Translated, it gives CASSRPGQGDYGYTF.

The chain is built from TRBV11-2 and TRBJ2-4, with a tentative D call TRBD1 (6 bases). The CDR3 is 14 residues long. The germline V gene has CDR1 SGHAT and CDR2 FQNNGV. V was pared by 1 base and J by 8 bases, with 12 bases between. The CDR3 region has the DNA TGTGCCAGCAGCTTAGGGGGACATTGGGACATTCAGTACTTC. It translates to CASSLGGHWDIQYF.

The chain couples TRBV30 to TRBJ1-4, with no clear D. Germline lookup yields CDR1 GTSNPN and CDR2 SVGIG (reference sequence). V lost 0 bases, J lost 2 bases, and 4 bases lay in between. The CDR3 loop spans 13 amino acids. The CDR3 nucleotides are TGTGCCTGGAGTGTACGGACTAATGAAAAACTGTTTTTT. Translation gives CAWSVRTNEKLFF.

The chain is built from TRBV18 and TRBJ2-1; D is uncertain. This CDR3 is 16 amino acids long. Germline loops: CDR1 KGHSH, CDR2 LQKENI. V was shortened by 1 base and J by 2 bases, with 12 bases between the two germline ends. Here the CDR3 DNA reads TGTGCCAGCTCACCACGCCTCAGCGATACCTACAATGAGCAGTTCTTC. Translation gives CASSPRLSDTYNEQFF.